This entry lists 10 T cell receptor beta chains sequenced from one sample in a study of CD8 T cells in ankylosing spondylitis. Whole-study findings and limits: For ankylosing spondylitis blood, a TCR beta motif of about eight highly homologous variants appeared characteristic.

TCRdb re-called the 5' RACE reads with MiXCR, one entry per CDR3 protein. This table has about 450,000 distinct CDR3 sequences, roughly a quarter appearing once. Their recognized antigens are unknown. Sequencing was performed on blood, either unsorted or a sorted T cell fraction (not recorded which). The receptors derive from a male donor with ankylosing spondylitis.

This clonotype was observed a few times. The chain employs TRBV19 and TRBJ1-2, with D maybe TRBD1 (5 bases). Germline V gives CDR1 LNHDA, CDR2 SQIVND (reference sequence). CDR3 size: 11 residues. Trimming cost V 8 bases and J 2 bases, with 6 bases left between them. This CDR3 reads CASRQNYGYTF. The CDR3 region has the DNA TGTGCCAGTCGACAGAACTATGGCTACACCTTC.

The gene calls are TRBV5-1 and TRBJ2-2; D may be TRBD2 (5 bases). The germline CDR1 and CDR2 sequences are SGHRS and YFSETQ. The CDR3 is 17 residues long. Trimming removed 4 bases at V and 0 bases at J, with 16 bases between. The CDR3 here is CASSPDPQRSNTGELFF. The DNA for the CDR3 is TGCGCCAGCAGCCCGGACCCACAGCGGTCGAACACCGGGGAGCTGTTTTTT.

J is TRBJ2-3 and V is TRBV29-1; D gene unclear. The CDR3 totals 14 residues. V lost 6 bases, J lost 2 bases, and 15 bases lay in between. The V gene's germline CDR1 is SQVTM and CDR2 ANQGSEA. The DNA of the CDR3 is TGCAGCGTCCTCCATTGGGCAGCCACAGATACGCAGTATTTT. Translated, it gives CSVLHWAATDTQYF.

This clonotype was picked up many times. The V and J genes are TRBV5-1 and TRBJ1-5; TRBD1 might be the D (5 bases). The CDR3 loop spans 13 amino acids. Germline V gene sequence: CDR1 SGHRS, CDR2 YFSETQ. Trimming stripped 4 bases from V and 5 bases from J, with 10 bases between. The CDR3 bases are TGCGCCAGCAGCCAGGGTGCAGATCAGCCCCAGCATTTT. Its translation is CASSQGADQPQHF.

V usage is TRBV20-1 and J usage is TRBJ2-7; the D is unclear. Germline CDR1 reads DFQATT; CDR2 reads SNEGSKA (reference sequence). Trimming removed 6 bases from V and 4 bases from J, with 10 bases in between. CDR3 length: 11 residues. This chain's CDR3 is CSAPQVYEQYF. DNA for the CDR3: TGCAGTGCCCCACAAGTTTACGAGCAGTACTTC.

V and J are TRBV7-2 and TRBJ2-5, with D unresolved. The CDR3 loop spans 12 amino acids. V dropped 5 bases and J dropped 4 bases, with 8 bases sitting between them. The germline V gene has CDR1 SGHTA and CDR2 FQGNSA. In nucleotides, the CDR3 is TGTGCCAGCAGCCAACAGAGAGAGACCCAGTACTTC. This translates into CASSQQRETQYF.

The chain has TRBV10-3 and TRBJ2-3; possible D gene TRBD2, 7 bases. The CDR3 is made up of 17 amino acids. V gave up 4 bases and J gave up 4 bases, with 21 bases separating them. Germline CDR1 ENHRY, CDR2 SYGVKD. CDR3: CAISVGQTGGSPDTQYF. DNA for the CDR3: TGTGCCATCAGTGTGGGACAAACGGGCGGGAGCCCAGATACGCAGTATTTT.

This clonotype was recorded a few times. This chain links TRBV5-1 with TRBJ2-1; D is undetermined. Germline assignment: CDR1 SGHRS and CDR2 YFSETQ. V dropped 6 bases and J dropped 6 bases, with 16 bases sitting between them. There are 14 residues in the CDR3. The CDR3: CASNAATPGNEQFF. DNA for the CDR3: TGCGCCAGCAACGCTGCGACCCCCGGCAATGAGCAGTTCTTC.

V gene TRBV3-1 combines with J gene TRBJ1-6, with D possibly TRBD1 on 6 matching bases. V was trimmed by 5 bases and J by 5 bases, leaving 13 bases between them. The CDR3 sequence is 15 residues long. In germline, CDR1 is LGHDT, CDR2 YNNKEL (reference sequence). The CDR3 region has the DNA TGTGCCAGCAGCTCAGGCGGGGGCAATAATTCACCCCTCCACTTT. As protein: CASSSGGGNNSPLHF.

In this sample, this clonotype turned up a few times. V and J are TRBV5-1 and TRBJ2-1; D gene uncertain. The V and J ends lost 0 bases and 2 bases respectively, with 6 bases between them. The CDR3 sequence is 14 residues long. Germline V lookup: CDR1 SGHRS, CDR2 YFSETQ. The CDR3 spells CASSLEGAYNEQFF. In DNA form, the CDR3 reads TGCGCCAGCAGCTTGGAGGGCGCCTACAATGAGCAGTTCTTC.